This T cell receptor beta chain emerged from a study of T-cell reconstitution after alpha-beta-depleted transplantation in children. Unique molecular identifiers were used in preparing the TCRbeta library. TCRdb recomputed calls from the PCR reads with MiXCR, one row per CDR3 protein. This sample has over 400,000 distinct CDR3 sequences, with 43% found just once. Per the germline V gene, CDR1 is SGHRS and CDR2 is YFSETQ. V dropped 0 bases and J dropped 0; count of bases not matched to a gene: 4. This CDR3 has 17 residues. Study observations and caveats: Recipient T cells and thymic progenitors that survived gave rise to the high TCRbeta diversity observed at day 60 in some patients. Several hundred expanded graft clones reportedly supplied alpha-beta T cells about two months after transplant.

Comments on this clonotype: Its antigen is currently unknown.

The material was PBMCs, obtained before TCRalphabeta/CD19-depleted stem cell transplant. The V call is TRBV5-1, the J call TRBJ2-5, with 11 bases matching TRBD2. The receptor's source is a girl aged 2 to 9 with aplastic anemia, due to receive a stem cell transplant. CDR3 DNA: TGCGCCAGCAGCTTGGAGCTAGCGGGGGGATACCAAGAGACCCAGTACTTC. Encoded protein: CASSLELAGGYQETQYF.